This T cell receptor beta chain was identified during a study of OX40 agonist ivuxolimab in advanced cancers. The CDR3 is 16 residues long. Trimming cost V 4 bases and J 4 bases; bases outside gene matches: 6. Germline assignment: CDR1 SGHRS and CDR2 YFSETQ. Sequenced by immunoSEQ multiplex PCR; TCRdb stores in-frame clones only, minus some. The sample contains 40,000 to 55,000 clones, roughly nine tenths of which appear only once. This clone was counted between two and nine times. Antigen unknown. Study-level points and caveats: Expansion of clones was among the lowest in partial responders at 0.1-3.0 mg/kg. CD8+ T cells (on average) carried more expanded clones than CD4+ T cells.

Autoimmune disease history or systemic immunosuppression led to patients being barred. This clonotype was obtained from an adult with an advanced solid tumor such as melanoma, head and neck, liver or kidney cancer. The V call is TRBV5-1, the J call TRBJ2-3; 13 bases line up with TRBD2. Sequences were derived from CD4+ or CD8+ T cells sorted from blood, sampled in a trial of the OX40 agonist ivuxolimab. The CDR3 loop reads CASSTGLAGVPDTQYF. DNA of the CDR3: TGCGCCAGCAGCACCGGACTAGCGGGAGTGCCAGATACGCAGTATTTT.